A few counts support the clone carrying this T cell receptor (beta chain). Its antigen is unidentified. With 4 bases clipped from V and 5 bases from J, the junction kept 4 bases outside the gene matches. Germline values: CDR1 MNHNY, CDR2 SVGAGI (reference sequence). The CDR3 runs to 15 residues. This entry belongs to a study of blood T cells in healthy people across ages. Findings and caveats of the study: Roughly linearly, TCR beta diversity per million T cells fell as age increased. Both higher diversity and more naive CD4+ cells marked long-lived donors when set against aged donors.

A second PCR of about 7 to 12 cycles used a sample-barcoded 5' primer and a J-beta primer mix. A single record per CDR3 protein comes from TCRdb applying MiXCR to the 5' RACE reads. The profile shows some 1.5 million distinct CDR3 sequences, about 30% of them singletons. The receptor was derived from a woman in her thirties in good health. The sequencing sample was made of blood. V gene TRBV6-6 combines with J gene TRBJ1-5, with 11 bases aligning to TRBD1. CDR3 bases: TGTGCCAGCAGTTGGGGACAGGGGGAGGATCAGCCCCAGCATTTT. This sequence encodes CASSWGQGEDQPQHF.